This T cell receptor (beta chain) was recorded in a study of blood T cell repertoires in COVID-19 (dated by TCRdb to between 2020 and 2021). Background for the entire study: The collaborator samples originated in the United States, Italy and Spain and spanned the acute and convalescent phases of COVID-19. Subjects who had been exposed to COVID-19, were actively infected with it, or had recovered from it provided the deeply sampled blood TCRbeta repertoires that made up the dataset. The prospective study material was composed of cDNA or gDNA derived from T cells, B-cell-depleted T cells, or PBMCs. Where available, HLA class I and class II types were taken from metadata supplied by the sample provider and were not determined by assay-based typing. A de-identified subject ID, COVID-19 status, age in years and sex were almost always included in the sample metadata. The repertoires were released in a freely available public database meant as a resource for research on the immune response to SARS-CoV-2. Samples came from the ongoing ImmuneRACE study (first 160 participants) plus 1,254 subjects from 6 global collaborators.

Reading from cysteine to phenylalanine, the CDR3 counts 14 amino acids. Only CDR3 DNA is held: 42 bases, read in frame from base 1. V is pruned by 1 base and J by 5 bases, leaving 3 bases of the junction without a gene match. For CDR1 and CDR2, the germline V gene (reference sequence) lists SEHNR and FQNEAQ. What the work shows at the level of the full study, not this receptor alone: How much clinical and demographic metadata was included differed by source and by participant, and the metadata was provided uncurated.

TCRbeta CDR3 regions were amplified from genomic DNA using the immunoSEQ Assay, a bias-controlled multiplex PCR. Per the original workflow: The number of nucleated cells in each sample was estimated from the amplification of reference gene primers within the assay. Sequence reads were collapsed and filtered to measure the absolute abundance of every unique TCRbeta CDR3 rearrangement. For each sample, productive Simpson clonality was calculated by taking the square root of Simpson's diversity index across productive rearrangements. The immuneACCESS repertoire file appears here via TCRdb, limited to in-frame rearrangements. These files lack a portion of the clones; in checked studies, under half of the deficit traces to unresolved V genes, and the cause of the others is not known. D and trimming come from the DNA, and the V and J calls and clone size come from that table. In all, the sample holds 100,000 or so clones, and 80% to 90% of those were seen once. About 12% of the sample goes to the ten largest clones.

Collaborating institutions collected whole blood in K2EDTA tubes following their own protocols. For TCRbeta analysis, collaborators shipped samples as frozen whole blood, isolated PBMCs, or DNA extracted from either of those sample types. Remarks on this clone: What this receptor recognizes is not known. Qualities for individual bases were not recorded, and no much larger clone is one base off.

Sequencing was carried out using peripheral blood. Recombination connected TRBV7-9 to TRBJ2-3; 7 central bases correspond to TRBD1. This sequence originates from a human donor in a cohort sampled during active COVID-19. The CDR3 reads CASSLGYRGDTQYF. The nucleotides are TGTGCCAGCAGCTTAGGTTACAGGGGAGATACGCAGTATTTT.